This T cell receptor (beta chain) was recorded in a study of OX40 agonist ivuxolimab in advanced cancers. At the level of the study: Intravenous ivuxolimab was administered to patients every 2 weeks at 0.01 to 10 mg/kg.

On this clone: Its antigen is currently unknown.

V gave up 4 bases and J gave up 4 bases; unmatched junction bases: 16. The germline CDR1 and CDR2 sequences are WNHNN and SYGVQD (reference sequence). The CDR3 is made up of 19 amino acids. General observations from the study: Dosing at 0.1 to 3.0 mg/kg was accompanied by clonal expansion of CD4+ and CD8+ blood T cells by week 6. Certain nonresponders likewise exhibited a low normalized T-cell clonal expansion.

The data were produced by immunoSEQ multiplex PCR, yet TCRdb's version contains in-frame clones alone and is incomplete. Here the sample spans about 83,000 clones, roughly 83% being singletons. The receptor was derived from an adult with an advanced solid tumor such as melanoma, head and neck, liver or kidney cancer. Sequenced here: CD4+ or CD8+ T cells sorted from blood, sampled in a trial of the OX40 agonist ivuxolimab. The chain joins TRBV10-1 to TRBJ2-1, with 10 bases lining up with TRBD2. This chain's CDR3 is CASSGRASDTSGKYNEQFF. CDR3 DNA sequence: TGCGCCAGCAGTGGCCGGGCCTCCGATACTAGCGGGAAATACAATGAGCAGTTCTTC.